Listed below are T cell receptor beta chains from one sample, sequenced in a study of T cells in Graves' hyperthyroidism and ophthalmopathy. From the multiplex PCR reads, TCRdb called clonotypes with MiXCR, one entry per CDR3 protein. The sample records 600,000 or so distinct CDR3 sequences, 11% to 15% being singletons. The sample comprised blood. The receptors were sampled from a woman aged 18-29 years with Graves' ophthalmopathy. CDR3s leave out the opening cysteine and the closing phenylalanine or tryptophan. The order of the fields is V gene, CDR3 protein.

>TRBV20-1
SARLGTGEYEQY
>TRBV18
ASSFSQKETQY
>TRBV6-1
ALKVQGQSYEQY
>TRBV12-3/TRBV12-4
ASSLSDRAQH
>TRBV12-3/TRBV12-4
ASSLQGFLYWDEQY
>TRBV12-3/TRBV12-4
ASSAISYNEQF
>TRBV12-3/TRBV12-4
ASTTLAGGSRGADTQY
>TRBV7-9
ASSPRTDTQY
>TRBV28
ASSSTPPQGAYGYT
>TRBV19
ASSIQGANTEAF
>TRBV24-1
ATSGRVEQPQH
>TRBV12-5
ASGLGTGTNTEAF
>TRBV11-2
ASSPRGLAGSTDTQY
>TRBV7-2
ASSLGVSDNHEQY
>TRBV20-1
SASYRLHYGYT
>TRBV6-2/TRBV6-3
ASSYSRGNIAKNIQY
>TRBV11-2
ASSFGFGVGYNEQF
>TRBV20-1
SASADGTSYNEQF
>TRBV4-1
ASSRRGGGEGEKLF
>TRBV2
ASKRSGANVLT
>TRBV29-1
SVIQADTQY
>TRBV9
ASSAEDRILAKNIQY